These 16 T cell receptor beta chains originate from one sample sequenced in a study of T cell repertoires in cytomegalovirus infection. TCRdb reanalysed the reads using MiXCR and keeps one entry per CDR3 protein. This sample has under 800,000 distinct CDR3 sequences, with 24% found just once. The sample consisted of CD8+ T cells from PBMCs. The source is a human donor in good health (CMV status not recorded). Some clones in this sample may be carry-over from other donors' samples.

Note on this clonotype: A read error may account for a junction end that differs from germline. The chain employs TRBV20-1 and TRBJ1-1, with a tentative D call TRBD1 (5 bases). Germline CDR1 is DFQATT and CDR2 is SNEGSKA (reference sequence). The CDR3 extends over 13 amino acids. CDR3 in DNA: TGTAGTGCTCCCAGGGCCCGGGACACTGAAGCTTTCTTT. Amino acid sequence: CSAPRARDTEAFF.

V gene TRBV29-1 combines with J gene TRBJ2-1, with D possibly matching TRBD1 (5 bases). CDR1 and CDR2 from the germline V gene are SQVTM and ANQGSEA. V was trimmed by 6 bases and J by 0 bases, leaving 12 bases between them. The CDR3 runs 14 residues. The CDR3 DNA reads as TGCAGCGTATTCGCCCAGGGCTCCTACAATGAGCAGTTCTTC. Protein product: CSVFAQGSYNEQFF.

The table lists this clonotype with many counts. V is TRBV7-8 and J is TRBJ1-2; D unresolved. Trimming pared 7 bases from V and 4 bases from J, leaving 7 bases between. CDR1 is SGHVS and CDR2 is FQNEAQ in the germline V gene. This CDR3 is 11 amino acids long. The CDR3: CASNEGYGYTF. The CDR3 DNA follows: TGTGCCAGCAACGAGGGCTATGGCTACACCTTC.

This rearrangement joins TRBV4-1 to TRBJ1-2; D uncertain. V was cut by 6 bases and J by 8 bases, with 10 bases left in between. CDR1 is MGHRA and CDR2 is YSYEKL in the germline V gene. The CDR3 sequence is 11 residues long. The CDR3 region has the DNA TGCGCCAGCAGGGTTGGTGGCGGCTACACCTTC. It codes for CASRVGGGYTF.

This clonotype has more than one count but fewer than ten. The CDR3 DNA sequence: TGTGCCAGCAGTCCCGGGACAGGGCTTTACAATCAGCCCCAGCATTTT. Its protein is CASSPGTGLYNQPQHF. The chain employs TRBV27 and TRBJ1-5; 9 nucleotides line up with TRBD1. The V gene end was trimmed by 5 bases and the J gene end by 3 bases; junction bases not matched to a gene: 8. CDR1 MNHEY and CDR2 SMNVEV come from the germline V gene (reference sequence). The CDR3 runs 16 residues.

The gene calls are TRBV6-2 or TRBV6-3 and TRBJ1-5; D is uncertain. From germline, CDR1 is MNHEY and CDR2 SVGEGT. The germline V and J ends were trimmed by 5 bases and 2 bases, with 10 bases remaining between them. This CDR3 contains 14 residues. CDR3: CASSTGKGNQPQHF. The CDR3 DNA sequence: TGTGCCAGCAGTACCGGGAAAGGCAATCAGCCCCAGCATTTT.

There are a few counts of this clonotype. The genes are TRBV28 and TRBJ2-2; D unresolved. The germline V gene has CDR1 MDHEN and CDR2 SYDVKM. This CDR3 contains 15 residues. V was trimmed by 1 base and J by 4 bases, leaving 10 bases between them. This CDR3 reads CASSLSVTVTGELFF. The CDR3 DNA follows: TGTGCCAGCAGTTTATCTGTCACTGTCACCGGGGAGCTGTTTTTT.

The V gene is TRBV2, the J gene TRBJ1-2; D gene uncertain. Trimming took off 6 bases at V and 4 bases at J, with 12 bases between the two ends. From germline, CDR1 is SNHLY and CDR2 FYNNEI. This CDR3 has 13 amino acids. This chain's CDR3 is CASSDPRGYGYTF. The DNA for the CDR3 is TGTGCCAGCAGCGACCCCCGGGGCTATGGCTACACCTTC. The complete variable domain, with remaining parts taken from reference TRBV2 and TRBJ1-2, reads EPEVTQTPSHQVTQMGQEVILRCVPISNHLYFYWYRQILGQKVEFLVSFYNNEISEKSEIFDDQFSVERPDGSNFTLKIRSTKLEDSAMYFCASSDPRGYGYTFGSGTRLTVV.

This clonotype was counted many times. J is TRBJ2-5 and V is TRBV7-9; D possibly corresponds to TRBD1 (6 bases). Germline lookup yields CDR1 SEHNR and CDR2 FQNEAQ (reference sequence). Trimming took off 6 bases at V and 2 bases at J, with 16 bases between the two ends. The CDR3 contains 15 residues. This CDR3 is CASRSGGQLQETQYF. CDR3 in DNA: TGTGCCAGCAGATCGGGTGGACAGCTTCAAGAGACCCAGTACTTC.

There are a few counts of this clonotype. The chain couples TRBV6-5 to TRBJ1-5; unclear D gene. The V end lost 7 bases, the J end lost 0 bases, and 13 bases lay between the germline ends. CDR1 and CDR2 from the germline V gene are MNHEY and SVGAGI. The CDR3 loop spans 15 amino acids. The CDR3 DNA reads TGTGCCAGCAAGCCCCAGCTATATAGCAATCAGCCCCAGCATTTT. As protein: CASKPQLYSNQPQHF.

This clonotype was detected a few times. The rearrangement uses TRBV4-2 and TRBJ2-5, with TRBD2 matching 12 bases. The CDR3 has 17 residues. CDR1 LGHNA and CDR2 YNFKEQ come from the germline V gene. V dropped 1 base and J dropped 3; count of bases not matched to a gene: 6. Here the CDR3 reads CASSQVGRLAGEETQYF. CDR3 coding DNA: TGTGCCAGCAGCCAAGTGGGCCGACTAGCGGGGGAAGAGACCCAGTACTTC.

Of note for this clonotype: One end of the junction varies from germline; a read error may be responsible. The rearrangement links TRBV7-7 to TRBJ2-2; 12 bases fit TRBD1. This CDR3 is 17 amino acids long. Germline loops: CDR1 SSHAT, CDR2 FNYEAQ (reference sequence). In nucleotides, the CDR3 is TGTGCTAGCAGCTTAGAATGGGACAGGGGGCTCACCGGGGAGCTGTTTTTT. Residues: CASSLEWDRGLTGELFF.

This chain connects TRBV9 to TRBJ2-7; possibly TRBD1 or TRBD2 for D (5 bases each). V was shortened by 2 bases and J by 0 bases, with 9 bases between the two germline ends. Germline V lookup: CDR1 SGDLS, CDR2 YYNGEE. This CDR3 has 14 amino acids. The chain's CDR3 is CASSVGDGSYEQYV. CDR3 nucleotides: TGTGCCAGCAGCGTTGGGGACGGCTCCTACGAGCAGTACGTC.

This clonotype has a handful of counts. J is TRBJ1-5 and V is TRBV6-2 or TRBV6-3; TRBD1 matches at 8 bases. This CDR3 has 16 amino acids. Unmatched junction bases numbered 6, after V lost 5 bases and J lost 0 bases. Looked up from germline, CDR1 is MNHEY and CDR2 is SVGEGT. The CDR3 bases are TGTGCCAGCAGTCCCCGGGACAGGATTAGCAATCAGCCCCAGCATTTT. This encodes CASSPRDRISNQPQHF.

The chain recombines TRBV6-2 or TRBV6-3 with TRBJ1-1, with a weak D call TRBD1 (5 bases). The CDR3 totals 16 residues. Deletions cut 2 bases from V and 0 bases from J, with 13 bases between. Germline values: CDR1 MNHEY, CDR2 SVGEGT. The CDR3 here is CASSYGGDLMNTEAFF. The CDR3 DNA sequence: TGTGCCAGCAGTTACGGGGGGGACCTCATGAACACTGAAGCTTTCTTT.

The chain combines TRBV20-1 with TRBJ1-5; TRBD1 matches at 7 bases. The CDR3 contains 15 residues. CDR1 and CDR2 (germline): DFQATT, SNEGSKA (reference sequence). The V and J ends lost 6 bases and 1 base, in that order; junction bases with no gene match: 9. For the CDR3, the DNA is TGCAGTGCCCACGACAGGGATGGAAGCAATCAGCCCCAGCATTTT. Protein: CSAHDRDGSNQPQHF.